What follows are 2 T cell receptor beta chains derived from one specimen sequenced in a study of shared clonotypes between healthy human individuals. The assay was immunoSEQ multiplex PCR, and TCRdb's table has in-frame clones only and misses some. This table holds more than 2 million clones, almost 96% found once. Sequences were obtained from naive CD4+ T cells sorted from blood. Described subset: CD45RA+ positively selected. Receptor source: a man younger than 35 in good health.

V gene TRBV7-2 combines with J gene TRBJ1-6; D is possibly TRBD1 (6 bases). Between the trimmed V and J ends, which lost 1 base and 10 bases, there was a span of 23 bases. The CDR3 totals 18 residues. Germline lookup yields CDR1 SGHTA and CDR2 FQGNSA. CDR3 nucleotide sequence: TGTGCCAGCAGCTTAGGGAGGGCAGGGGTACTCCCGATATCACCCCTCCACTTT. Its translation is CASSLGRAGVLPISPLHF. Full variable domain (rest looked up from reference TRBV7-2 and TRBJ1-6): GAGVSQSPSNKVTEKGKDVELRCDPISGHTALYWYRQSLGQGLEFLIYFQGNSAPDKSGLPSDRFSAERTGGSVSTLTIQRTQQEDSAVYLCASSLGRAGVLPISPLHFGNGTRLTVT.

J is TRBJ1-4 and V is TRBV9; 9 bases are shared with TRBD1. The V segment lost 2 bases and the J segment 8 bases; nucleotides outside the gene matches: 7. Germline V gives CDR1 SGDLS, CDR2 YYNGEE. The CDR3 loop spans 15 amino acids. CDR3 in DNA: TGTGCCAGCAGCGTCATGACAGGGGGATCGGAAAAACTGTTTTTT. Residues: CASSVMTGGSEKLFF.